These 22 T cell receptor beta chains were sequenced from one sample in a study of blood T cell repertoires in COVID-19. Assay used: immunoSEQ multiplex PCR; TCRdb lists only in-frame clones, some missing. The data show 35,000 to 45,000 clones, around nine tenths seen once. The sample taken for sequencing was peripheral blood. These receptor sequences come from a human donor in a cohort sampled during active COVID-19.

This clone was seen only once. The chain couples TRBV7-3 to TRBJ2-7, with 12 bases identical to TRBD2. Germline V CDR1 and CDR2: SGHTA, FQGTGA. V dropped 5 bases and J dropped 1; count of bases not matched to a gene: 3. The CDR3 length is 15 residues. CDR3 sequence (DNA): TGTGCCAGCAGCAGACTAGCGGGGGATTCCTACGAGCAGTACTTC. Amino acids: CASSRLAGDSYEQYF.

The V call is TRBV19, the J call TRBJ1-4; 8 nucleotides align to TRBD1. V was clipped by 5 bases and J by 3 bases; unmatched bases: 8. This CDR3 is built from 16 residues. Germline V gene sequence: CDR1 LNHDA, CDR2 SQIVND (reference sequence). CDR3 in amino acids: CASSARQGWSNEKLFF. In DNA, the CDR3 is TGTGCCAGTAGTGCTCGACAGGGGTGGTCTAATGAAAAACTGTTTTTT.

V and J are TRBV9 and TRBJ1-3, with a tentative D call TRBD1 (6 bases). Trimming removed 3 bases at V and 2 bases at J, with 12 bases between. CDR1 is SGDLS, CDR2 YYNGEE, per germline. This CDR3 comprises 15 residues. CDR3 protein: CASSANRDPGNTIYF. CDR3 coding DNA: TGTGCCAGCAGCGCGAACAGGGATCCTGGAAACACCATATATTTT.

The V and J genes are TRBV7-9 and TRBJ1-2; the D is unclear. This CDR3 is built from 15 residues. From germline, CDR1 is SEHNR and CDR2 FQNEAQ (reference sequence). Trimming shortened V by 5 bases and J by 1 base, and 14 bases separated the two germline ends. CDR3 loop: CASSPQAGNNYGYTF. In DNA form, the CDR3 reads TGTGCCAGCAGCCCCCAGGCGGGGAATAACTATGGCTACACCTTC.

This clone has just one count. The V gene is TRBV5-4, the J gene TRBJ1-1; D possibly corresponds to TRBD1 (5 bases). The CDR3 consists of 12 residues. Trimming shortened V by 3 bases and J by 4 bases, and 7 bases separated the two germline ends. Germline V gives CDR1 SGHNT, CDR2 YYREEE (reference sequence). CDR3 in amino acids: CASSSQGTEAFF. CDR3 nucleotides: TGTGCCAGCAGCTCCCAGGGCACTGAAGCTTTCTTT.

The rearrangement uses TRBV2 and TRBJ2-5, with 11 bases that match TRBD2. The CDR3 is 13 residues long. Germline values: CDR1 SNHLY, CDR2 FYNNEI. V trimming: 7 bases; J trimming: 5 bases; junction bases outside the gene matches: 3. CDR3 in DNA: TGTGCCAGCACGGGACTAGCGGTGGAGACCCAGTACTTC. Translating gives CASTGLAVETQYF.

This clone was observed once. The chain links TRBV21-1 to TRBJ1-2; the table calls TRBD1, which could not be checked here. TRBV21-1 is tagged as a pseudogene. This CDR3 comprises 14 residues. CDR3 DNA: TGTGCCAGCAGCAAATCTAGACAGGGGAGTGGCTACACCTTC. Amino acids: CASSKSRQGSGYTF.

The rearrangement uses TRBV6-1 and TRBJ1-2; no clear D. This CDR3 comprises 15 residues. The V end was cut by 1 base, the J end by 8 bases, with 17 bases between. Looked up from germline, CDR1 is MNHNS and CDR2 is SASEGT. The CDR3 nucleotides are TGTGCCAGCAGTGAAGGGTGGCAGGCCACCGGCGGCTACACCTTC. Protein product: CASSEGWQATGGYTF.

This chain uses TRBV19 with TRBJ1-5; possibly TRBD1 for D (6 bases). Germline V lookup: CDR1 LNHDA, CDR2 SQIVND (reference sequence). The germline V and J ends were trimmed by 6 bases and 6 bases, with 15 bases remaining between them. This CDR3 is 14 amino acids long. CDR3 residues: CASRPGQGFQPQHF. CDR3 DNA: TGTGCCAGTAGGCCGGGACAAGGGTTTCAGCCCCAGCATTTT.

V and J are TRBV13 and TRBJ2-7, with TRBD1 matching over 7 bases. V lost 1 base and J lost 4; bases outside the gene matches: 4. CDR3 length: 14 residues. Germline V gene data show CDR1 as PRHDT and CDR2 as FYEKMQ (reference sequence). The CDR3 bases are TGTGCCAGCAGCTTAGTGGACAGGAAATACGAGCAGTACTTC. It translates to CASSLVDRKYEQYF.

The chain carries TRBV3-1 (or the pseudogene TRBV3-2) and TRBJ2-5; D might be TRBD2 (6 bases). V was cut by 0 bases and J by 2 bases, with 10 bases left in between. CDR1 and CDR2 (germline): LGHDT, YNNKEL (reference sequence). This CDR3 has 15 residues. The CDR3 coding sequence is TGTGCCAGCAGCCAAGACGGGAGCCTACAAGAGACCCAGTACTTC. As protein: CASSQDGSLQETQYF.

The chain combines TRBV29-1 with TRBJ2-1; D ambiguous. Germline V gene data show CDR1 as SQVTM and CDR2 as ANQGSEA. The CDR3 sequence is 12 residues long. Trimming cost V 3 bases and J 7 bases, with 10 bases left between them. CDR3 protein: CSVEEFLNEQFF. The CDR3 DNA reads TGCAGCGTTGAGGAGTTTTTAAATGAGCAGTTCTTC.

This clone was seen more than once but under ten times. The chain recombines TRBV5-4 with TRBJ1-3; tentative D call: TRBD1 (6 bases). Germline V gene lookup returns CDR1 SGHNT and CDR2 YYREEE (reference sequence). CDR3 length equals 13 residues. V was pared by 4 bases and J by 4 bases, with 9 bases between. Written as DNA, the CDR3 is TGTGCCAGCAGCACAGGGTTAGGAAACACCATATATTTT. Translation gives CASSTGLGNTIYF. Using reference TRBV5-4 and TRBJ1-3 for the parts outside the CDR3, the full variable domain is ETGVTQSPTHLIKTRGQQVTLRCSSQSGHNTVSWYQQALGQGPQFIFQYYREEENGRGNFPPRFSGLQFPNYSSELNVNALELDDSALYLCASSTGLGNTIYFGEGSWLTVV.

The chain is built from TRBV19 and TRBJ2-2, with 7 bases identical to TRBD1. From germline, CDR1 is LNHDA and CDR2 SQIVND (reference sequence). J was trimmed by 4 bases and V by 7 bases; bases with no gene match: 0. The CDR3 is made up of 12 amino acids. The CDR3 loop reads CASKGATGELFF. In DNA form, the CDR3 reads TGTGCCAGTAAGGGGGCCACCGGGGAGCTGTTTTTT.

The rearrangement links TRBV10-2 to TRBJ2-6; D remains ambiguous. This CDR3 region has 13 residues. The germline CDR1 and CDR2 sequences are WSHSY and SAAADI. The V and J ends lost 10 bases and 0 bases respectively, with 7 bases between them. The CDR3 nucleotides are TGCGCCACACACAGCTCTGGGGCCAACGTCCTGACTTTC. Translated, it gives CATHSSGANVLTF.

The chain uses TRBV5-6 and TRBJ2-1; the match to TRBD1 covers 9 bases. The CDR3 is 14 residues long. V gave up 4 bases and J gave up 9 bases; unmatched junction bases: 8. The germline V gene has CDR1 SGHDT and CDR2 YYEEEE. CDR3 loop: CASSLGQGRSEQFF. The CDR3 DNA follows: TGTGCCAGCAGCCTCGGACAGGGGAGGAGTGAGCAGTTCTTC.

The rearrangement uses TRBV5-1 and TRBJ2-5, with 16 positions matching TRBD2. The V segment lost 4 bases and the J segment 4 bases; nucleotides outside the gene matches: 7. The germline CDR1 and CDR2 sequences are SGHRS and YFSETQ. This CDR3 spans 17 amino acids. DNA of the CDR3: TGCGCCAGCAGCCCGGGACTAGCGGGGGGGCGAGGAGAGACCCAGTACTTC. Its protein product is CASSPGLAGGRGETQYF. Full variable domain (missing parts from reference TRBV5-1 and TRBJ2-5): KAGVTQTPRYLIKTRGQQVTLSCSPISGHRSVSWYQQTPGQGLQFLFEYFSETQRNKGNFPGRFSGRQFSNSRSEMNVSTLELGDSALYLCASSPGLAGGRGETQYFGPGTRLLVL.

The chain combines TRBV11-2 with TRBJ2-7; a possible D gene is TRBD2 (7 bases). The germline CDR1 and CDR2 sequences are SGHAT and FQNNGV. Between the trimmed V and J ends, which lost 3 bases and 2 bases, there was a span of 23 bases. The CDR3 contains 18 residues. The chain's CDR3 is CASSFDRGAGAMAYEQYF. The CDR3, as DNA: TGTGCCAGCAGCTTCGACCGGGGGGCCGGGGCAATGGCCTACGAGCAGTACTTC.

This chain joins TRBV5-5 and TRBJ1-3, with D perhaps TRBD1 (6 bases). CDR1 is SGHKS, CDR2 YYEKEE, per germline (reference sequence). Trimming removed 4 bases from V and 1 base from J, with 12 bases in between. The CDR3 has 15 amino acids. DNA for the CDR3: TGTGCCAGCAGCACCCACAGGGAGTCTGGAAACACCATATATTTT. The encoded protein is CASSTHRESGNTIYF.

The chain is built from TRBV5-1 and TRBJ1-1; TRBD1 agrees at 7 bases. V shed 4 bases, J shed 3 bases, and the junction held 9 bases outside the gene matches. The CDR3 covers 15 residues. Germline V gene data show CDR1 as SGHRS and CDR2 as YFSETQ. The CDR3, as DNA: TGCGCCAGCAGCGTAATGAGGGGGCTGCACACTGAAGCTTTCTTT. It is translated as CASSVMRGLHTEAFF. Variable domain in full (rest from reference TRBV5-1 and TRBJ1-1): KAGVTQTPRYLIKTRGQQVTLSCSPISGHRSVSWYQQTPGQGLQFLFEYFSETQRNKGNFPGRFSGRQFSNSRSEMNVSTLELGDSALYLCASSVMRGLHTEAFFGQGTRLTVV.

V usage is TRBV5-1 and J usage is TRBJ1-1; D might be TRBD1 (5 bases). Deletions cut 4 bases from V and 6 bases from J, with 16 bases between. The CDR3 is 14 residues long. Looked up from germline, CDR1 is SGHRS and CDR2 is YFSETQ. As DNA, the CDR3 is TGCGCCAGCAGCCAGAAGCCTCAGGGTGCTGAAGCTTTCTTT. Amino acids: CASSQKPQGAEAFF.

This sequence joins TRBV12-5 and TRBJ1-4; 7 nucleotides align to TRBD1. The trim removed 3 bases at V and 7 bases at J, leaving 8 bases unmatched. Germline V lookup: CDR1 LGHNT, CDR2 FRNRAP. There are 15 residues in the CDR3. The CDR3 DNA reads as TGTGCTAGTGGTTTCTGGACAGGAGGGAGTGAAAAACTGTTTTTT. It encodes CASGFWTGGSEKLFF.